This TCR beta chain was captured by sequencing in a study of OX40 agonist ivuxolimab in advanced cancers. Across the whole study: With a range of about 23 to 90, age averaged 60 years, and 65% to 90% were male.

The V end was cut by 0 bases, the J end by 4 bases, with 9 bases between. Germline V gene sequence: CDR1 SNHLY, CDR2 FYNNEI. The CDR3 consists of 15 residues. Here immunoSEQ multiplex PCR was the method, and the copy in TCRdb shows in-frame clones only, minus some. This repertoire shows around 80,000 clones, approximately 89% found once; its top ten account for about 0.2%. Sequenced here: CD4+ or CD8+ T cells sorted from blood, sampled in a trial of the OX40 agonist ivuxolimab. The clonotype comes from an adult with an advanced solid tumor such as melanoma, head and neck, liver or kidney cancer. The chain carries TRBV2 and TRBJ1-4; D unresolved. CDR3 sequence (DNA): TGTGCCAGCAGTGAAGCCGGCGTCGTTAATGAAAAACTGTTTTTT. Translation: CASSEAGVVNEKLFF.